The present T cell receptor (beta chain) was sequenced within a study of T cell responses to AZD1222 COVID-19 vaccine. Findings and caveats of the study: With dominance at 160-218 and 743-854, vaccine-associated CD4 TCRs spanned spike. Donors were mostly white British, more females; clonal diversity possibly underestimated. The breadth and depth of Spike-specific TCRs increased once two AZD1222 doses had been given.

Method: immunoSEQ multiplex PCR; TCRdb's copy keeps in-frame clones and lacks some. Among some 130,000 clones listed, about 90% were seen once. As concerns this clone: The antigen is unknown.

The V end was cut by 1 base, the J end by 2 bases, with 12 bases between. This CDR3 is 16 amino acids long. Germline V gene sequence: CDR1 SGHAT, CDR2 FQNNGV. The genes are TRBV11-2 and TRBJ2-1; D may be TRBD2 (6 bases). The sequences come from peripheral blood, collected on day 0 of AZD1222 vaccination. The clonotype originates from an adult in good health. The CDR3 DNA sequence: TGTGCCAGCAGCTTAGTTGGGGGAGGAACCTACAATGAGCAGTTCTTC. Encoded protein: CASSLVGGGTYNEQFF. The whole variable domain, filled in from reference TRBV11-2 and TRBJ2-1, reads EAGVAQSPRYKIIEKRQSVAFWCNPISGHATLYWYQQILGQGPKLLIQFQNNGVVDDSQLPKDRFSAERLKGVDSTLKIQPAKLEDSAVYLCASSLVGGGTYNEQFFGPGTRLTVL.